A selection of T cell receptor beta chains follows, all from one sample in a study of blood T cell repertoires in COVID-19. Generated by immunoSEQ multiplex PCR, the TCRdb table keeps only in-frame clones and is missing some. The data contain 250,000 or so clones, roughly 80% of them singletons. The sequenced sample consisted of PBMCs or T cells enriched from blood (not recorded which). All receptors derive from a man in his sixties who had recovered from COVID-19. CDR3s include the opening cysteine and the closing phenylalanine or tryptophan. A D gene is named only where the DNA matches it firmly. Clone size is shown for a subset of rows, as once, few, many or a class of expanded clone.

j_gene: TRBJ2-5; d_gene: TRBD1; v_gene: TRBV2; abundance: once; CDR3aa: CASRGETGGLQETQYF; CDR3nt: TGTGCCAGCAGAGGGGAGACAGGGGGGCTTCAAGAGACCCAGTACTTC
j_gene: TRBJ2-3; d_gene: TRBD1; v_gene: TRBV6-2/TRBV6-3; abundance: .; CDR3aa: CASSYADVTGQGHMADTQYF; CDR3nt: TGTGCCAGCAGTTACGCCGATGTAACAGGACAGGGCCACATGGCAGATACGCAGTATTTT
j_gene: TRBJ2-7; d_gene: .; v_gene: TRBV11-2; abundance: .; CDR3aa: CASSVTYEQYF; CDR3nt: TGTGCCAGCAGCGTCACCTACGAGCAGTACTTC
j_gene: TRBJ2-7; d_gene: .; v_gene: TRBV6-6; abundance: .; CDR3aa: CASSSPPPGEQYF; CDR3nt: TGTGCCAGCAGTAGCCCGCCCCCCGGCGAGCAGTACTTC
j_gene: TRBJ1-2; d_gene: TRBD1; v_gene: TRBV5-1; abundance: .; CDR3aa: CASSSGQGINYGYTF; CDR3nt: TGCGCCAGCAGCTCCGGACAGGGGATTAACTATGGCTACACCTTC
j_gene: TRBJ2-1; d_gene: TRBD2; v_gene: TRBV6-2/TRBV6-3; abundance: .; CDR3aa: CASSYSGGGPNNEQFF; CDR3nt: TGTGCCAGCAGTTACTCGGGGGGGGGACCAAACAATGAGCAGTTCTTC
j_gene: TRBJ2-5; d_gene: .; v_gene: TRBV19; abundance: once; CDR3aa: CASSIVGPTAPETQYF; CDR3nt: TGTGCCAGTAGTATAGTTGGGCCCACTGCCCCAGAGACCCAGTACTTC
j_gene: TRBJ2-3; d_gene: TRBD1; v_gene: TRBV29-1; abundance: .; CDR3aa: CSVGGGGITDTQYF; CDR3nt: TGCAGCGTTGGAGGGGGCGGAATCACAGATACGCAGTATTTT
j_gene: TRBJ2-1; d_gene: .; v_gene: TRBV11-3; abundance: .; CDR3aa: CASSLDQAGWGYNEQFF; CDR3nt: TGTGCCAGCAGCTTAGATCAAGCAGGGTGGGGATACAATGAGCAGTTCTTC
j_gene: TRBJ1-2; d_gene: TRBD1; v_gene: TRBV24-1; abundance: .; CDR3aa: CATSGVRQGQDYGYTF; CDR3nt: TGTGCCACCAGTGGGGTCCGACAGGGGCAGGACTATGGCTACACCTTC
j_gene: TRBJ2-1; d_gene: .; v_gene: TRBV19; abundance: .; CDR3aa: CASSSRGAGRYEQFF; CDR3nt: TGTGCCAGTAGTTCCCGGGGGGCGGGAAGGTATGAGCAGTTCTTC
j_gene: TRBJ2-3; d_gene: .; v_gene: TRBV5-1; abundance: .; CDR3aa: CASSLAGGGTSDTQYF; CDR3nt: TGCGCCAGCAGCTTGGCTGGGGGCGGTACGTCAGATACGCAGTATTTT
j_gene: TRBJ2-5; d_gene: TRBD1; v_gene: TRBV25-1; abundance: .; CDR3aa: CASSDPTGSGQETQYF; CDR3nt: TGTGCCAGCAGTGACCCGACAGGGTCAGGTCAAGAGACCCAGTACTTC
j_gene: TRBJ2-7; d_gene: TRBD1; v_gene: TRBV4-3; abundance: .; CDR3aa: CASSPTGGGNEQYF; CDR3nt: TGCGCCAGCAGCCCTACAGGGGGTGGGAACGAGCAGTACTTC
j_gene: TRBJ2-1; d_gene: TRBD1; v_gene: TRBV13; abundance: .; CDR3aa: CASSTGTAEQFF; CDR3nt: TGTGCCAGCAGCACCGGGACAGCTGAGCAGTTCTTC
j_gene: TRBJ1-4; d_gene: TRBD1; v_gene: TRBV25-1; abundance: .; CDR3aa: CASSDRQGDSEKLFF; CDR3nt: TGTGCCAGCAGTGACAGACAGGGGGACAGTGAAAAACTGTTTTTT
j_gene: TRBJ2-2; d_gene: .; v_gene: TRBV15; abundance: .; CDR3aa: CATSRAPGTGELFF; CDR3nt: TGTGCCACCAGCAGAGCTCCGGGCACCGGGGAGCTGTTTTTT
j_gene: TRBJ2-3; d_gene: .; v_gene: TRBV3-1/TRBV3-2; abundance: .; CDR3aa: CASSQDRGVGTDTQYF; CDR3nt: TGTGCCAGCAGCCAAGATCGCGGGGTTGGAACAGATACGCAGTATTTT
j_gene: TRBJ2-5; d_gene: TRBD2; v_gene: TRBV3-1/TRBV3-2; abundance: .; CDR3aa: CASSRRTSGGSETQYF; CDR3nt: TGTGCCAGCAGCCGACGGACTAGCGGGGGCTCGGAGACCCAGTACTTC
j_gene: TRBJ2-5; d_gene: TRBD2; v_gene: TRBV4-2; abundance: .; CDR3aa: CASSQGGGTQYF; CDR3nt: TGTGCCAGCAGCCAAGGGGGGGGGACCCAGTACTTC
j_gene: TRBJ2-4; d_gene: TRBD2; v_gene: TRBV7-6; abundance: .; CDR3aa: CASSPSGLAGLAKNIQYF; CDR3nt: TGTGCCAGCAGCCCATCTGGACTAGCGGGACTAGCCAAAAACATTCAGTACTTC
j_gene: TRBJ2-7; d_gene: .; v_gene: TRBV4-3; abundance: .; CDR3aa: CASRLHNAQGYEQYF; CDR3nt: TGCGCCAGCAGACTACACAACGCGCAGGGCTACGAGCAGTACTTC